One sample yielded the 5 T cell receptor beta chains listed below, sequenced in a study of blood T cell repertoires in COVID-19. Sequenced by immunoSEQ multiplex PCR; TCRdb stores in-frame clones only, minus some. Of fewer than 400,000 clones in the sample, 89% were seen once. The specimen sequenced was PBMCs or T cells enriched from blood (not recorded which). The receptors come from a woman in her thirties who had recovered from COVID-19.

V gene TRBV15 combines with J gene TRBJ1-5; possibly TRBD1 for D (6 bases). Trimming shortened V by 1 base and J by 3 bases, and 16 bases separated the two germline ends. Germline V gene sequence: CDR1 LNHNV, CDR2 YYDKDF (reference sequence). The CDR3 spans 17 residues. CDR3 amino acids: CATSRVRGLTFNQPQHF. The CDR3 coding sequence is TGTGCCACCAGCAGAGTGCGGGGGCTCACCTTCAATCAGCCCCAGCATTTT. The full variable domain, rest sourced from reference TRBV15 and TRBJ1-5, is DAMVIQNPRYQVTQFGKPVTLSCSQTLNHNVMYWYQQKSSQAPKLLFHYYDKDFNNEADTPDNFQSRRPNTSFCFLDIRSPGLGDTAMYLCATSRVRGLTFNQPQHFGDGTRLSIL.

The CDR3 nucleotides read TGTGCCAGCAGCCAAGATCCCGACACTGAAGCTTTCTTT. This codes for CASSQDPDTEAFF. The gene calls are TRBV14 and TRBJ1-1, with no clear D. Deletions cut 0 bases from V and 3 bases from J, with 5 bases between. Germline assignment: CDR1 SGHDN and CDR2 FVKESK. The CDR3 has 13 amino acids.

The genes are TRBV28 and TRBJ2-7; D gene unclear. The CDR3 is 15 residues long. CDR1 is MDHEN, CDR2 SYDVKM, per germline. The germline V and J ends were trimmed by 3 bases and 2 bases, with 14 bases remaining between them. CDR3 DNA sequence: TGTGCCAGCAGTTTTCTTCCTCCCAACACCTACGAGCAGTACTTC. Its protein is CASSFLPPNTYEQYF.

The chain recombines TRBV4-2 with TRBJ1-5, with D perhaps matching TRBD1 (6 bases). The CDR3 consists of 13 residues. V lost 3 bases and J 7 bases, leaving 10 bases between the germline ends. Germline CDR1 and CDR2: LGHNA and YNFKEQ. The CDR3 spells CASSQTGGQPQHF. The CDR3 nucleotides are TGTGCCAGCAGCCAGACGGGGGGCCAGCCCCAGCATTTT.

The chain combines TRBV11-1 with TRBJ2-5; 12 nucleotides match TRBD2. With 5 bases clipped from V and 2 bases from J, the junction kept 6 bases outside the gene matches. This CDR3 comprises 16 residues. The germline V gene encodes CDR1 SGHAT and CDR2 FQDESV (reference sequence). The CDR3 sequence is CASSPRLAGGQETQYF. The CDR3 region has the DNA TGTGCCAGCAGCCCCCGGCTAGCGGGGGGGCAAGAGACCCAGTACTTC.